The 12 T cell receptor beta chains reported below all come from one sample, sequenced in a study of T cells in Graves' hyperthyroidism and ophthalmopathy. Amplification targeted TCR beta CDR3 regions from RNA transcripts. The HTBI primer set drove a first-round RT-PCR of the TCR CDR3. MiXCR, applied by TCRdb to the multiplex PCR reads, yields one record per CDR3 protein. The sample carries fewer than 750,000 distinct CDR3 sequences, roughly 15% recorded once. The sample comprised blood. The receptors come from a woman between 50 and 59 years old with Graves' ophthalmopathy.

The V and J genes are TRBV3-1 and TRBJ2-7; 10 bases are a match to TRBD2. With 1 base clipped from V and 6 bases from J, the junction kept 6 bases outside the gene matches. Germline V CDR1 and CDR2: LGHDT, YNNKEL (reference sequence). There are 15 residues in the CDR3. The CDR3 spells CASSQVVSGRGEQYF. CDR3 coding DNA: TGTGCCAGCAGCCAAGTCGTAAGCGGGAGGGGCGAGCAGTACTTC.

At least ten counts were recorded for this clonotype. This chain connects TRBV28 to TRBJ1-6; 7 bases map to TRBD1. CDR1 is MDHEN, CDR2 SYDVKM, per germline. There are 12 residues in the CDR3. V was pared by 7 bases and J by 10 bases, with 4 bases of the junction left unmatched. The CDR3 DNA sequence: TGTGCCAGCACCGGACAGGCCTCACCCCTCCACTTT. Translating gives CASTGQASPLHF.

This clonotype was found many times. The chain employs TRBV18 and TRBJ2-7; the match to TRBD1 covers 10 bases. V trimming: 3 bases; J trimming: 6 bases; junction bases outside the gene matches: 14. This CDR3 has 17 residues. Germline V gene data show CDR1 as KGHSH and CDR2 as LQKENI. The DNA of the CDR3 is TGTGCCAGCTCACCCACCGGGACAGGGGTTCTCGGTGGCGAGCAGTACTTC. Translated: CASSPTGTGVLGGEQYF.

The rearrangement links TRBV10-3 to TRBJ2-7; D is perhaps TRBD1 or TRBD2 (5 bases each). Germline V gives CDR1 ENHRY, CDR2 SYGVKD. With 6 bases removed from V and 2 bases from J, the gap between germline ends came to 14 bases. The CDR3 has 14 amino acids. CDR3 loop: CAIRDGTVTYEQYF. The CDR3 DNA is TGTGCCATCAGGGACGGGACGGTTACCTACGAGCAGTACTTC.

This clonotype was observed at least ten times. The chain employs TRBV9 and TRBJ2-7, with 10 bases matching TRBD2. Germline V gene data show CDR1 as SGDLS and CDR2 as YYNGEE. CDR3 length: 14 residues. The junction had 7 bases not matched to a gene; V was cut back by 4 bases and J by 6 bases. The CDR3 DNA follows: TGTGCCAGCAGCTCCTTGAGCGGGAGGGGCGAGCAGTACTTC. Translating it yields CASSSLSGRGEQYF.

The chain links TRBV20-1 to TRBJ2-7; D is perhaps TRBD2 (5 bases). Germline CDR1 DFQATT, CDR2 SNEGSKA (reference sequence). The CDR3 loop spans 15 amino acids. V lost 6 bases and J 2 bases, leaving 20 bases between the germline ends. For the CDR3, the DNA is TGCAGTGCCGTAGGACGTAGGAGCGGTCCCTACGAGCAGTACTTC. This sequence encodes CSAVGRRSGPYEQYF.

This clonotype was detected ten times or more. The chain carries TRBV12-3 or TRBV12-4 and TRBJ2-7; 10 bases map to TRBD2. Trimming at V came to 5 bases and at J to 0 bases, leaving 7 bases not matched to a gene. The length of the CDR3 is 16 residues. This chain's CDR3 is CASSMHSGGSSYEQYF. DNA for the CDR3: TGTGCCAGCAGTATGCATAGCGGGGGGAGCTCCTACGAGCAGTACTTC.

This chain uses TRBV28 with TRBJ2-2; TRBD1 agrees at 10 bases. Germline assignment: CDR1 MDHEN and CDR2 SYDVKM. J was trimmed by 4 bases and V by 6 bases; bases with no gene match: 11. This CDR3 is 17 amino acids long. CDR3 sequence (DNA): TGTGCCAGCAGCACCCAGACAGGGGGCGAGAGCACCGGGGAGCTGTTTTTT. Amino acid sequence: CASSTQTGGESTGELFF.

The J gene is TRBJ1-6, the V gene TRBV28; 8 bases match TRBD1. With V trimmed by 2 bases and J by 5 bases, 5 bases remained unmatched. The CDR3 covers 16 residues. Germline values: CDR1 MDHEN, CDR2 SYDVKM. This CDR3 is CASSLRQGANNSPLHF. DNA for the CDR3: TGTGCCAGCAGTTTACGTCAGGGGGCAAATAATTCACCCCTCCACTTT.

This clonotype was detected only a few times. The V and J genes are TRBV24-1 and TRBJ2-1; TRBD2 matches 14 bases. The V gene's germline CDR1 is KGHDR and CDR2 SFDVKD. The junction had 0 bases not matched to a gene; V was cut back by 0 bases and J by 6 bases. This CDR3 contains 16 residues. The CDR3 reads CATSDLGTSGSNEQFF. In DNA form, the CDR3 reads TGTGCCACCAGTGATTTGGGGACTAGCGGGAGCAATGAGCAGTTCTTC.

This clonotype was seen a few times. The chain has TRBV13 and TRBJ2-4, with 9 bases that match TRBD2. CDR1 is PRHDT, CDR2 FYEKMQ, per germline (reference sequence). With V trimmed by 4 bases and J by 6 bases, 4 bases remained unmatched. This CDR3 has 14 amino acids. The DNA for the CDR3 is TGTGCCAGCAGCTATAGCGGGAGTATAAACATTCAGTACTTC. Amino acid sequence: CASSYSGSINIQYF.

This clonotype was observed many times. As DNA, the CDR3 is TGTGCCAGCAGTCTTTTTCCAGGACAGGCCACTGAAGCTTTCTTT. This gives the protein CASSLFPGQATEAFF. The V call is TRBV2, the J call TRBJ1-1; 7 bases are shared with TRBD1. V lost 5 bases, J lost 4 bases, and 10 bases stayed unmatched. This CDR3 is built from 15 residues. Germline V gene data show CDR1 as SNHLY and CDR2 as FYNNEI.